This T cell receptor (beta chain) was recorded in a study of T cell responses to AZD1222 COVID-19 vaccine (dated by TCRdb to the early 2020s). The study in broad terms: AZD1222 recipients with second doses at about 4 weeks or about 12 weeks were pooled, because spike-specific TCR depth and breadth did not differ between schedules. A total of just over 230 trial participants underwent TCR sequencing, of whom 207 received two doses of AZD1222 and 26 received two doses of the MenACWY control vaccine. Trial participants were enrolled by age into 18-55, 56-69 and 70-plus year subgroups, with roughly 160, 29 and 62 TCR-sequenced participants respectively. General study outcomes and caveats: Participants were mostly white British, with more females than males. The authors suggested clonal diversity may have been underestimated. Spike-specific TCR breadth and depth rose significantly after two AZD1222 doses compared with day 0 and with MenACWY recipients. Only a handful of AZD1222 recipients were SARS-CoV-2 seropositive at baseline, limiting conclusions about previously exposed vaccinees. Epitopes outside the regions mutated in the B.1.351 and B.1.1.7 variants were reportedly recognized by nearly half of the unique spike-specific TCRs. Because no samples from the day 14 peak response were available, repertoires could be characterized only after the peak T cell response. The 56-69-year group was small, and its depth increase did not reach significance, likely because of low power. Vaccine-associated CD4 TCRs spanned the whole spike protein, with dominant responses in regions 160-218 and 743-854.

The time point label on this specimen signifies: baseline before first vaccination. Vaccinee samples were obtained from the UK trials COV001 and COV002, which included a single-blind randomized controlled phase 2/3 trial of AZD1222 (ChAdOx1 nCoV-19) in healthy adults. For TCRbeta chain sequencing, PBMC samples were collected from trial participants at day 0 and at day 28 after the second dose. The CDR3 spans 15 residues, from the cysteine through the phenylalanine. Only the CDR3 region is kept as DNA, spanning 45 bases read in frame from base 1. From the germline V gene (reference sequence), CDR1 is SGHNT and CDR2 is YYREEE. Trimming accounts for 5 bases at V and 5 bases at J, while the number of junction bases matched to no gene is 8. The CDR3 regions of human TCRbeta chains were analyzed by immunosequencing. In the authors' own workflow: TCRs in the repertoires were matched against a reference library of SARS-CoV-2-specific TCRs that had been generated with the MIRA antigen-specificity platform. Breadth was defined as the fraction of unique TCRs that were SARS-CoV-2-associated, and depth was defined as the fraction of total T cells that were SARS-CoV-2-associated. Using the MIRA data, each spike-specific TCR was assigned both to the spike region to which the TCR was reactive and to a CD4 or CD8 class. Log10-transformed breadth and depth values were compared by one-way ANOVA with Sidak's multiple comparisons tests. Sourced from immuneACCESS, this table was stored by TCRdb with only in-frame sequences that have V and J called. A share of the clones is absent; for the studies checked, an unresolved V gene accounts for under half, and the remainder has no known explanation. V and J calls and clone size are given by that table; D and trimming were obtained from the DNA. The sample table shows about 100,000 clones, and 84% are seen once. Of the sample, around 15% is held by the ten largest clones.

In the case of this clone: Its binding antigen is unknown. No base qualities exist here, and no much larger clone lies one base off it.

The receptor comes from an adult in good health. Sequenced here: peripheral blood, sampled on day 0 of AZD1222 vaccination. The sequence is built from TRBV5-4 and TRBJ2-2; TRBD1 aligns with 8 central bases. The CDR3 reads as follows: CASSPDRALTGELFF. The bases are TGTGCCAGCAGTCCGGACAGGGCATTAACCGGGGAGCTGTTTTTT.